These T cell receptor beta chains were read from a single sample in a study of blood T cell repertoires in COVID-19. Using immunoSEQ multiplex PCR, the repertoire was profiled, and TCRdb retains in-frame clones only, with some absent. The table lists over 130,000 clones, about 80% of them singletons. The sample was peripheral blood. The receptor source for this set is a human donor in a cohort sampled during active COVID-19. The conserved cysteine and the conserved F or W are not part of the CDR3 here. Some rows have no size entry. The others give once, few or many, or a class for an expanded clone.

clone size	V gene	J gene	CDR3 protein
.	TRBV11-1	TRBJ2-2	ASSPTGGGTGELF
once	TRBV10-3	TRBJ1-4	AIRPGQSNEKLF
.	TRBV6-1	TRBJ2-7	ASSAGGRGAPYEQY
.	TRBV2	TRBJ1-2	ASSKDRFDGYT
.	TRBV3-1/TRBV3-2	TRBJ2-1	ASSQRPPGLAGGWGLPEQF
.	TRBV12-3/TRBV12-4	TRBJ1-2	ASSPDRSYGYT
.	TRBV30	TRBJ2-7	AWSPPQAENSYEQY
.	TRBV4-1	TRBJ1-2	ASSSTGTGFFNYGYT
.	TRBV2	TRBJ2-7	ASSDAGQGSYEQY
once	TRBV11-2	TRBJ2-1	ASSDDTYNEQF
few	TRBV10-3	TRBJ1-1	ATQQGGNTEAF
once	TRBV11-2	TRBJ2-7	ASSYLWGGGPYEQY
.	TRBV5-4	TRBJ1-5	ASSLGSEGPQH
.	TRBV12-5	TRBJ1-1	ASGLRQGNTEAF
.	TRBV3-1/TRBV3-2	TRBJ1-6	ASSYRDNYNSPLH
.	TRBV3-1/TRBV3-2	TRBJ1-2	ASSQDGENYGYT
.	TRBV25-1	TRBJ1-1	ASKETGDMNTEAF
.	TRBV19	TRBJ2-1	ASSTRLAGGLDEQF
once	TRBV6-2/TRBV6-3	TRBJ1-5	ASSSVRSNQPQH
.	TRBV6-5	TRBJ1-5	ASRYGRESGPQH
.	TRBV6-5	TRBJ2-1	ASRADPSMKQF
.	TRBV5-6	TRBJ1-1	ASNYLGTGHPTEAF
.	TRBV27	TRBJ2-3	ARGTILTDTQY
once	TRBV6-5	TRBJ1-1	ASSHRGTYTEAF
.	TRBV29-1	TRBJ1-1	SVARRTNTEAF
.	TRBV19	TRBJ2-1	ASSAYYITAGSTSSYNEQF
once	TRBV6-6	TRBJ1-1	ASSFNTNTEAF
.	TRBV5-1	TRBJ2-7	ASSLNSREGQY
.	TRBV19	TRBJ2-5	ASSIEAGTAKETQY
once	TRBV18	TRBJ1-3	ASSPLLAEGNTIY
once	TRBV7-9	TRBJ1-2	ASSLGKSSGGYT
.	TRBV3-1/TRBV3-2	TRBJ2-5	ASSPRGSGQETQY
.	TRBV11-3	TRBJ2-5	ASSLGGGQETQY
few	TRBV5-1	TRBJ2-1	ASSFGGLQLVSNEQF
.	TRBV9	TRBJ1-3	ASSVEGGTGNTIY
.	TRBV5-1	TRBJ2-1	ASSSGIAGGYDEQF
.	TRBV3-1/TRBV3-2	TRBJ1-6	ASSLQGSYNSPLH
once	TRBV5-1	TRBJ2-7	ASSLGSTGVYEQY
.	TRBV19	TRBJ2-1	ASSPPVSSYNEQF
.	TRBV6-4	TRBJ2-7	ASRRDRVSHEQY
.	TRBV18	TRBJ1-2	ASSPWGQVEGGYT